This entry concerns a single TCR beta chain. Trimming cost V 3 bases and J 1 base; bases outside gene matches: 8. Germline CDR1 reads SGHTA; CDR2 reads FQGNSA. This CDR3 has 17 amino acids. Profiling relied on immunoSEQ multiplex PCR, and the TCRdb table lists in-frame clones only, not all of them. In the table there are under 150,000 clones, 85% to 90% of which are singletons. This entry comes from a study of blood T cell repertoires in COVID-19. Sequencing was done on a sample of peripheral blood. The TCR sequence derives from a woman aged 55-70 years with active COVID-19. This rearrangement joins TRBV7-2 to TRBJ2-2, with 7 nucleotides matching TRBD1. The chain's CDR3 is CASSFSLTGRNTGELFF. CDR3 coding DNA: TGTGCCAGCAGCTTCTCCTTGACAGGGAGGAACACCGGGGAGCTGTTTTTT.